The clone carrying this T cell receptor (beta chain) was detected ten times or more. What it binds is not known. Patients were excluded because of uncontrolled infection, other autoimmune disease, pregnancy or lactation. These data come from a study of T cells in Graves' hyperthyroidism and ophthalmopathy. The study, taken as a whole, reports: Most thyroid clonotypes that were expanded above 0.001 also turned up in blood.

There were TCR beta CDR3 regions amplified from RNA transcripts. The study used the HTBI primer set for a first-round RT-PCR of the TCR CDR3. In TCRdb, the multiplex PCR reads were re-called with MiXCR into one record per CDR3 protein. The sample includes 250,000 to 300,000 distinct CDR3 sequences, about 14% of them seen just once. Material: blood. The sequence derives from a woman aged 40 to 49 with Graves' hyperthyroidism that later progressed to Graves' ophthalmopathy.

The CDR3 reads CAISGGVRRNLYEQYF. The CDR3 coding sequence is TGTGCCATCAGTGGGGGAGTTCGCAGGAACCTCTACGAGCAGTACTTC. This chain uses TRBV10-3 with TRBJ2-7; D possibly corresponds to TRBD2 (5 bases). With 4 bases removed from V and 3 bases from J, the gap between germline ends came to 19 bases. The CDR3 is made up of 16 amino acids. Germline V CDR1 and CDR2: ENHRY, SYGVKD.